Following are 32 T cell receptor beta chains from one sample sequenced in a study of identical twins (dated by TCRdb to 2016 to 2017). Libraries were constructed by 5' RACE. Sequencing was performed on an Illumina HiSeq 2000. Using fastp trimming at Q25 and MiXCR clonotype assembly, TCRdb reanalyzed the public sequencing data and kept in-frame beta chains. Each entry merges the rows of one CDR3 protein and shows their most common DNA and genes. In all, the sample holds about 700,000 distinct CDR3 sequences, and 5.5% to 6.5% of those were seen once. About 2% of the sample is held by the ten biggest clonotypes. Sequencing input: naive T cells sorted from blood. What the cell subset or site label conveys for this sample: cells isolated with a human naive T-cell isolation kit. The receptors originated from a man between 18 and 35 years old in good health.

This clonotype was detected ten times or more. The chain is built from TRBV29-1 and TRBJ1-2; 7 nucleotides agree with TRBD1. Germline trimming cut 5 bases from V and 2 bases from J; bases unmatched to any gene: 5. The CDR3 is 13 amino acids. Germline CDR1 and CDR2: SQVTM and ANQGSEA. CDR3 residues: CSVLTGTNYGYTF. The CDR3 nucleotides are TGCAGCGTTTTGACAGGGACGAACTATGGCTACACCTTC. Supplemented by reference TRBV29-1 and TRBJ1-2, the full variable domain reads SAVISQKPSRDICQRGTSLTIQCQVDSQVTMMFWYRQQPGQSLTLIATANQGSEATYESGFVIDKFPISRPNLTFSTLTVSNMSPEDSSIYLCSVLTGTNYGYTFGSGTRLTVV.

This clonotype came up many times. This chain joins TRBV15 and TRBJ1-1, with D possibly matching TRBD1 (5 bases). The length of the CDR3 is 13 residues. The ends were cut back, 4 bases at V and 1 base at J, with 7 bases in the middle. Germline values: CDR1 LNHNV, CDR2 YYDKDF (reference sequence). CDR3 in DNA: TGTGCCACCAGCACCGGGGGGAACACTGAAGCTTTCTTT. This encodes CATSTGGNTEAFF. Full variable domain (remainder filled in from reference TRBV15 and TRBJ1-1): DAMVIQNPRYQVTQFGKPVTLSCSQTLNHNVMYWYQQKSSQAPKLLFHYYDKDFNNEADTPDNFQSRRPNTSFCFLDIRSPGLGDTAMYLCATSTGGNTEAFFGQGTRLTVV.

This clonotype was detected many times. V and J are TRBV7-9 and TRBJ2-1, with 7 bases fitting TRBD2. CDR3 length: 15 residues. Germline CDR1 is SEHNR and CDR2 is FQNEAQ (reference sequence). V shed 1 base, J shed 6 bases, and the junction held 6 bases outside the gene matches. In nucleotides, the CDR3 is TGTGCCAGCAGCTTAGACGGACTAGGGAGCAATGAGCAGTTCTTC. The encoded protein is CASSLDGLGSNEQFF.

This clonotype turned up a few times. Being one base from a much bigger clone, this may be a read error. The V call is TRBV6-2 or TRBV6-3, the J call TRBJ2-5; D remains unclear. The V end lost 0 bases, the J end lost 5 bases, and 4 bases lay between the germline ends. Per the germline V gene, CDR1 is MNHEY and CDR2 is SVGEGT. This CDR3 contains 12 residues. For the CDR3, the DNA is TGTGCCAGCAGTTACTCGGCGGAGACCCAGTACTTC. This gives the protein CASSYSAETQYF.

This clonotype has only a few counts. This chain uses TRBV20-1 with TRBJ1-5, with TRBD1 matching over 10 bases. This CDR3 comprises 16 residues. The V gene end was trimmed by 5 bases and the J gene end by 4 bases; junction bases not matched to a gene: 11. The germline gives CDR1 DFQATT, CDR2 SNEGSKA (reference sequence). Here the CDR3 DNA reads TGCAGTGCTCCCGGGACAGGGGCCTTTTGGAATCAGCCCCAGCATTTT. This codes for CSAPGTGAFWNQPQHF.

This sequence joins TRBV6-2 or TRBV6-3 and TRBJ2-2; D is ambiguous. The CDR3 contains 15 residues. Germline V gives CDR1 MNHEY, CDR2 SVGEGT. The germline V and J ends were trimmed by 6 bases and 0 bases, with 11 bases remaining between them. The CDR3 region is CASRIDWTNTGELFF. CDR3 nucleotides: TGTGCCAGCAGGATCGACTGGACGAACACCGGGGAGCTGTTTTTT.

This clonotype was counted at least ten times. This chain connects TRBV9 to TRBJ2-1, with a weak D call TRBD2 (5 bases). Germline V lookup: CDR1 SGDLS, CDR2 YYNGEE. CDR3 length: 16 amino acids. V was cut by 4 bases and J by 0 bases, with 14 bases left in between. CDR3 coding DNA: TGTGCCAGCAGCCTAGCCCCCGTGAGCTCCTACAATGAGCAGTTCTTC. Its protein is CASSLAPVSSYNEQFF.

CDR3 DNA: TGTGCCAGCAGTGCTGACAGGGTTAGCTATGGCTACACCTTC. It codes for CASSADRVSYGYTF. The V and J genes are TRBV6-1 and TRBJ1-2; TRBD1 agrees at 7 bases. Germline V gene data show CDR1 as MNHNS and CDR2 as SASEGT. The CDR3 totals 14 residues. After removal of 4 bases from V and 4 bases from J, the junction contained 6 bases not matched to a gene.

This clonotype was detected many times. The rearrangement joins TRBV20-1 to TRBJ2-3; D gene unclear. CDR3 size: 13 residues. CDR1 is DFQATT and CDR2 is SNEGSKA in the germline V gene (reference sequence). V was trimmed by 2 bases and J by 4 bases, leaving 10 bases between them. CDR3 region: CSARLFGADTQYF. In DNA, the CDR3 is TGCAGTGCTAGATTGTTTGGCGCAGATACGCAGTATTTT.

This clonotype appeared many times. The chain carries TRBV7-2 and TRBJ2-5; 7 bases fit TRBD1. Trimming cost V 5 bases and J 5 bases; bases outside gene matches: 11. There are 15 residues in the CDR3. The germline gives CDR1 SGHTA, CDR2 FQGNSA. CDR3 sequence: CASSLWDSGDETQYF. The DNA for the CDR3 is TGTGCCAGCAGCCTGTGGGACAGTGGGGACGAGACCCAGTACTTC.

This clonotype was observed a handful of times. This rearrangement joins TRBV7-2 to TRBJ2-4; 8 bases map to TRBD1. The CDR3 loop spans 15 amino acids. Looked up from germline, CDR1 is SGHTA and CDR2 is FQGNSA. V lost 0 bases, J lost 9 bases, and 7 bases stayed unmatched. DNA of the CDR3: TGTGCCAGCAGCTTAGCGCTGGACAGGGTCAGCATTCAGTACTTC. It codes for CASSLALDRVSIQYF. Full variable domain (remainder filled in from reference TRBV7-2 and TRBJ2-4): GAGVSQSPSNKVTEKGKDVELRCDPISGHTALYWYRQSLGQGLEFLIYFQGNSAPDKSGLPSDRFSAERTGGSVSTLTIQRTQQEDSAVYLCASSLALDRVSIQYFGAGTRLSVL.

As to this clonotype: A much larger clone differs by one base, so this may be a read error. This chain links TRBV12-3 or TRBV12-4 with TRBJ1-4; tentatively, D is TRBD1 (5 bases). V shed 7 bases and J shed 10 bases, with 16 bases lying between them. This CDR3 has 13 amino acids. CDR3 amino acids: CASTPQVLGKLFF. DNA for the CDR3: TGTGCCAGCACCCCACAGGTGCTTGGAAAACTGTTTTTT.

This clonotype was picked up a small number of times. For the CDR3, the DNA is TGTGCCAGCAGGCCTAACAGCGGGGCCCTCAATGAGCAGTTCTTC. It specifies CASRPNSGALNEQFF. The V and J genes are TRBV11-2 and TRBJ2-1, with 7 nucleotides matching TRBD2. This CDR3 is built from 15 residues. Germline CDR1 is SGHAT and CDR2 is FQNNGV. Germline trimming cut 6 bases from V and 6 bases from J; bases unmatched to any gene: 11.

This clonotype has at least ten counts. The gene calls are TRBV3-1 and TRBJ1-6, with 8 nucleotides matching TRBD1. V was pared by 4 bases and J by 1 base, with 6 bases of the junction left unmatched. This CDR3 spans 17 amino acids. The germline V gene has CDR1 LGHDT and CDR2 YNNKEL (reference sequence). In DNA form, the CDR3 reads TGTGCCAGCAGCCGTGGACAGGGAGGGTCCTATAATTCACCCCTCCACTTT. Translated, it gives CASSRGQGGSYNSPLHF.

In its sample, this clonotype was seen a few times. This chain joins TRBV29-1 and TRBJ2-3; the match to TRBD1 covers 7 bases. This CDR3 is 16 amino acids long. Germline CDR1 is SQVTM and CDR2 is ANQGSEA. Trimming removed 2 bases from V and 5 bases from J; junction bases left unmatched: 13. Here the CDR3 DNA reads TGCAGCGTTGAAAATTCGTCGAGGGGGCGCGGAGATACGCAGTATTTT. Translating it yields CSVENSSRGRGDTQYF.

In its sample, this clonotype was seen a few times. This sequence joins TRBV12-3 or TRBV12-4 and TRBJ1-4, with TRBD1 identical over 7 bases. The CDR3 spans 13 residues. J lost 5 bases, V lost 8 bases, and 5 bases had no gene match. This CDR3 reads CASRRQGNEKLFF. CDR3 DNA sequence: TGTGCCAGCCGAAGACAGGGAAATGAAAAACTGTTTTTT.

This clonotype was seen repeatedly, ten times or more. The chain links TRBV12-3 or TRBV12-4 to TRBJ2-6; no reliable D call. The CDR3 is 14 amino acids. The germline V and J ends were trimmed by 7 bases and 0 bases, with 7 bases remaining between them. In DNA form, the CDR3 reads TGTGCCAGCAACCTGGGCTCTGGGGCCAACGTCCTGACTTTC. Amino acid sequence: CASNLGSGANVLTF.

This clonotype was observed a handful of times. In DNA, the CDR3 is TGTGCCTGGACCCTAGCGTTTCCCTACTACGAGCAGTACGTC. Translating gives CAWTLAFPYYEQYV. The chain carries TRBV30 and TRBJ2-7; D possibly corresponds to TRBD2 (6 bases). In germline, CDR1 is GTSNPN, CDR2 SVGIG (reference sequence). The CDR3 covers 14 residues. The V end lost 4 bases, the J end lost 3 bases, and 16 bases lay between the germline ends.

In this sample, this clonotype turned up a few times. This chain links TRBV7-6 with TRBJ2-3; D is uncertain. V shed 1 base and J shed 6 bases, with 8 bases lying between them. This CDR3 contains 13 residues. The germline V gene encodes CDR1 SGHVS and CDR2 FNYEAQ. CDR3 coding DNA: TGTGCCAGCAGCTTAGTCGACACTGATACGCAGTATTTT. This gives the protein CASSLVDTDTQYF. Full variable domain (remainder filled in from reference TRBV7-6 and TRBJ2-3): GAGVSQSPRYKVTKRGQDVALRCDPISGHVSLYWYRQALGQGPEFLTYFNYEAQQDKSGLPNDRFSAERPEGSISTLTIQRTEQRDSAMYRCASSLVDTDTQYFGPGTRLTVL.

This clonotype was counted at least ten times. V usage is TRBV20-1 and J usage is TRBJ1-4; perhaps TRBD1 as D (6 bases). This CDR3 is built from 13 residues. V was pared by 5 bases and J by 5 bases, with 12 bases between. Per the germline V gene, CDR1 is DFQATT and CDR2 is SNEGSKA (reference sequence). CDR3 sequence reads: CSAEGGPNEKLFF. CDR3 bases: TGCAGTGCTGAGGGGGGACCGAATGAAAAACTGTTTTTT.

The chain recombines TRBV5-1 with TRBJ1-5; D possibly corresponds to TRBD1 (6 bases). Trimming stripped 1 base from V and 5 bases from J, with 13 bases between. The length of the CDR3 is 15 residues. Germline loops: CDR1 SGHRS, CDR2 YFSETQ. The CDR3 reads CASSLFGGADQPQHF. The DNA for the CDR3 is TGCGCCAGCAGCTTGTTCGGGGGCGCGGATCAGCCCCAGCATTTT.

Many counts were recorded for this clonotype. The chain recombines TRBV10-3 with TRBJ1-3, with D hard to call. The V end lost 3 bases, the J end lost 0 bases, and 6 bases lay between the germline ends. Germline CDR1 reads ENHRY; CDR2 reads SYGVKD. The CDR3 runs 14 residues. In DNA, the CDR3 is TGTGCCATCAGTGACATACGCTCTGGAAACACCATATATTTT. It yields the protein CAISDIRSGNTIYF.

V usage is TRBV18 and J usage is TRBJ2-1; 7 positions match TRBD1. Germline CDR1 KGHSH, CDR2 LQKENI. V shed 3 bases, J shed 7 bases, and the junction held 9 bases outside the gene matches. The length of the CDR3 is 15 residues. CDR3 sequence (DNA): TGTGCCAGCTCACCGACGGACAGGAAAAGTAATGAGCAGTTCTTC. Translating it yields CASSPTDRKSNEQFF.

This clonotype came up once. The rearrangement joins TRBV28 to TRBJ1-4; maybe TRBD1 (5 bases). Germline V gives CDR1 MDHEN, CDR2 SYDVKM. The CDR3 is made up of 13 amino acids. Trimming cost V 8 bases and J 8 bases, with 15 bases left between them. CDR3 residues: CASLPGRKEKLFF. Here the CDR3 DNA reads TGTGCCAGCCTCCCGGGGCGAAAAGAAAAACTGTTTTTT. The whole variable domain, remainder taken from reference TRBV28 and TRBJ1-4, is DVKVTQSSRYLVKRTGEKVFLECVQDMDHENMFWYRQDPGLGLRLIYFSYDVKMKEKGDIPEGYSVSREKKERFSLILESASTNQTSMYLCASLPGRKEKLFFGSGTQLSVL.

This clonotype came up many times. V usage is TRBV20-1 and J usage is TRBJ1-2; TRBD1 aligns across 8 bases. This CDR3 has 12 residues. V trimming: 6 bases; J trimming: 4 bases; junction bases outside the gene matches: 4. CDR1 is DFQATT and CDR2 is SNEGSKA in the germline V gene (reference sequence). The chain's CDR3 is CSALTGGYGYTF. CDR3 nucleotide sequence: TGCAGTGCCTTAACAGGGGGCTATGGCTACACCTTC.

At least ten counts were recorded for this clonotype. V gene TRBV29-1 combines with J gene TRBJ2-1, with 13 bases fitting TRBD2. Germline V gene sequence: CDR1 SQVTM, CDR2 ANQGSEA. Trimming took 6 bases from V and 3 from J; bases not matched to a gene: 5. CDR3 length: 15 amino acids. CDR3 sequence: CSVHGLAGDYNEQFF. CDR3 bases: TGCAGCGTGCACGGACTAGCGGGGGACTACAATGAGCAGTTCTTC.

This clonotype appeared a few times. The chain uses TRBV14 and TRBJ2-1; D unresolved. Germline V gives CDR1 SGHDN, CDR2 FVKESK. V was pared by 4 bases and J by 8 bases, with 15 bases between. The CDR3 is 14 amino acids. DNA for the CDR3: TGTGCCAGCAGCCTGTCCGGAACCCTTGATGAGCAGTTCTTC. Encoded protein: CASSLSGTLDEQFF.

This clonotype was picked up a small number of times. The gene calls are TRBV30 and TRBJ2-1; the D call may be TRBD1 or TRBD2 (5 bases each). Deletions cut 3 bases from V and 0 bases from J, with 15 bases between. This CDR3 spans 16 amino acids. Germline loops: CDR1 GTSNPN, CDR2 SVGIG (reference sequence). CDR3 coding DNA: TGTGCCTGGAGCGGGCAGGGACGCGGCTCCTACAATGAGCAGTTCTTC. Translated, it gives CAWSGQGRGSYNEQFF.

This clonotype has ten or more counts. CDR3 in amino acids: CSAPLAREETQYF. CDR3 in DNA: TGCAGTGCTCCACTAGCGAGGGAAGAGACCCAGTACTTC. This chain joins TRBV20-1 and TRBJ2-5; 7 bases line up with TRBD2. The CDR3 contains 13 residues. Germline lookup yields CDR1 DFQATT and CDR2 SNEGSKA (reference sequence). Trimming cost V 5 bases and J 3 bases; bases outside gene matches: 6.

This clonotype was seen more than once but under ten times. The chain recombines TRBV20-1 with TRBJ2-3; the match to TRBD2 covers 10 bases. The V segment lost 4 bases and the J segment 2 bases; nucleotides outside the gene matches: 6. This CDR3 has 15 residues. Germline CDR1 and CDR2: DFQATT and SNEGSKA (reference sequence). The CDR3 nucleotides are TGCAGTGCTATAGGACTAGCGGCAAACACAGATACGCAGTATTTT. This translates into CSAIGLAANTDTQYF.

This clonotype has more than one count but fewer than ten. The rearrangement joins TRBV27 to TRBJ2-1, with 7 bases that match TRBD2. This CDR3 region has 13 residues. Germline CDR1 is MNHEY and CDR2 is SMNVEV (reference sequence). After removal of 0 bases from V and 10 bases from J, the junction contained 3 bases not matched to a gene. CDR3 sequence: CASSLSSSGEQFF. The CDR3 DNA reads as TGTGCCAGCAGTTTATCTTCTAGCGGAGAGCAGTTCTTC.

Concerning this clonotype: A read error may produce the germline difference seen at one junction end. The rearrangement uses TRBV20-1 and TRBJ1-5; the match to TRBD1 covers 10 bases. This CDR3 comprises 16 residues. Germline-derived CDR1 and CDR2 are DFQATT and SNEGSKA (reference sequence). The chain's CDR3 is CSARDPGTGATQPQHF. The CDR3 region has the DNA TGCAGTGCCAGAGACCCCGGGACAGGGGCTACTCAGCCCCAGCATTTT.